This T cell receptor beta chain was sequenced in a study of blood T cell repertoires in COVID-19. Study-level information: COVID-19 samples, acute and convalescent, were from the United States, Italy and Spain. PBMCs, B-cell-depleted T cells, or T cells provided the cDNA or gDNA that made up the material.

In the source study's methods: From reference gene primer amplification, estimates of nucleated cell counts were derived. Some clones are missing from TCRdb's copy, which holds only in-frame ones; the method was immunoSEQ multiplex PCR. Clonal size and the V and J genes are those of that table, whereas D and trimming came from the DNA. The data contain about 130,000 clones, around 70% of them singletons. Enrolled during active infection, Seattle patients were then followed longitudinally. This clonotype was sampled from a man of 80 years or more with COVID-19, enrolled during active disease. The sample consisted of peripheral blood.

In DNA form, the CDR3 reads TGTGCCAGCAGACCCGTAACCGGGACAGGGACCTACGAGCAGTACTTC. It translates to CASRPVTGTGTYEQYF. The V and J genes are TRBV2 and TRBJ2-7; 9 bases agree with TRBD1. CDR3 length: 16 amino acids. Germline CDR1 SNHLY, CDR2 FYNNEI. V was clipped by 6 bases and J by 2 bases; unmatched bases: 11. Supplemented by reference TRBV2 and TRBJ2-7, the full variable domain reads EPEVTQTPSHQVTQMGQEVILRCVPISNHLYFYWYRQILGQKVEFLVSFYNNEISEKSEIFDDQFSVERPDGSNFTLKIRSTKLEDSAMYFCASRPVTGTGTYEQYFGPGTRLTVT.